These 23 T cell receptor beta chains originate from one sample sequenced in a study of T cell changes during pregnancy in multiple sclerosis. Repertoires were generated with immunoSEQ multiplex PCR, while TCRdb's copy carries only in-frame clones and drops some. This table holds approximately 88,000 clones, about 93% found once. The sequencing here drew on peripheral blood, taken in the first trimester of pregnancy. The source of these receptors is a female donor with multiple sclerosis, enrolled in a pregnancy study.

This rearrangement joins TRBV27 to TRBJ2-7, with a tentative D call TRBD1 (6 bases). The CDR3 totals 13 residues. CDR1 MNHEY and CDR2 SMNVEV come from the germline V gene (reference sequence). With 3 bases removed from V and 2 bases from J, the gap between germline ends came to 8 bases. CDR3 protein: CASSFQGPYEQYF. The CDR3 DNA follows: TGTGCCAGCAGTTTCCAGGGGCCCTACGAGCAGTACTTC.

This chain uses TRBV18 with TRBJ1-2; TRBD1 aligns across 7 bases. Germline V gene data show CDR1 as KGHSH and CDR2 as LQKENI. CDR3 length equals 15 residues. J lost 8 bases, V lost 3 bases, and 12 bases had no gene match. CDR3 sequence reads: CASSPPWDRAGGYTF. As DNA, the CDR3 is TGTGCCAGCTCACCGCCGTGGGACAGAGCTGGGGGCTACACCTTC.

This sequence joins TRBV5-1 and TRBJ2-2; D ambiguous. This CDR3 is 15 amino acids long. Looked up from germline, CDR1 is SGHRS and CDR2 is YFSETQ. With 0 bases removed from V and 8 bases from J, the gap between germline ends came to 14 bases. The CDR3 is CASSLERTTLGELFF. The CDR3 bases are TGCGCCAGCAGCTTGGAACGCACCACCCTAGGGGAGCTGTTTTTT.

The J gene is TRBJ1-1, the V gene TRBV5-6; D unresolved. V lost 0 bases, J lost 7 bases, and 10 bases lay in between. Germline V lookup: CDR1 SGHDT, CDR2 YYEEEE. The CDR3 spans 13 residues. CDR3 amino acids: CASSLGRVFEAFF. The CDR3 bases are TGTGCCAGCAGCTTGGGGCGGGTGTTTGAAGCTTTCTTT.

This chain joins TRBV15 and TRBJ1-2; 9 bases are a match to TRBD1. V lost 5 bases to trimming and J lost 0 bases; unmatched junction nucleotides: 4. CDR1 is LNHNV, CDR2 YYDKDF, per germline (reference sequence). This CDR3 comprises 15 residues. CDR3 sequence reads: CATSGWTGANYGYTF. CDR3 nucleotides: TGTGCCACCAGCGGATGGACAGGGGCTAACTATGGCTACACCTTC.

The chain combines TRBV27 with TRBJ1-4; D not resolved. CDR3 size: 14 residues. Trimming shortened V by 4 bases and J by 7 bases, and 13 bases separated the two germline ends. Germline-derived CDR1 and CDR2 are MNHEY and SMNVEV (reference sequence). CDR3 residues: CASSSRSRSEKLFF. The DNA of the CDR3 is TGTGCCAGCAGTTCAAGGAGCAGAAGTGAAAAACTGTTTTTT.

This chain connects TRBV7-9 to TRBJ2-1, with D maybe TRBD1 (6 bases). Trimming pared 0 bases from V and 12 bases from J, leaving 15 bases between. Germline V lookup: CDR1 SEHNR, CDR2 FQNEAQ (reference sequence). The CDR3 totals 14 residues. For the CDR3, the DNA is TGTGCCAGCAGCTTAGCGGGTGGACAGAACTTGCAGTTCTTC. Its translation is CASSLAGGQNLQFF.

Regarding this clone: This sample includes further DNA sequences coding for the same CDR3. In nucleotides, the CDR3 is TGCAGCGTTGAAGACAGGGGCTATGGCTACACCTTC. Encoded protein: CSVEDRGYGYTF. The chain combines TRBV29-1 with TRBJ1-2; a weak D match, TRBD1 (6 bases). Germline V gene data show CDR1 as SQVTM and CDR2 as ANQGSEA. The CDR3 runs 12 residues. V gave up 0 bases and J gave up 4 bases, with 6 bases separating them.

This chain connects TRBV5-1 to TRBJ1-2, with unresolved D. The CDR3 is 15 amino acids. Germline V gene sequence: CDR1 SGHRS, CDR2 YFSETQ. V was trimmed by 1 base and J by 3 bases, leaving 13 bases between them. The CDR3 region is CASSLRDNRHYGYTF. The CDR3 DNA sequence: TGCGCCAGCAGCTTGCGTGACAATAGGCACTATGGCTACACCTTC.

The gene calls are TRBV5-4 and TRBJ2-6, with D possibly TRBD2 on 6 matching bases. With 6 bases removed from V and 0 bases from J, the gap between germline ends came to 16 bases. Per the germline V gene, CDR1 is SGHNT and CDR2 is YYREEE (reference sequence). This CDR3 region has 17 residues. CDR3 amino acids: CASTPLGGGSGANVLTF. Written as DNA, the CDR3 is TGTGCCAGCACACCTTTGGGAGGTGGCTCTGGGGCCAACGTCCTGACTTTC.

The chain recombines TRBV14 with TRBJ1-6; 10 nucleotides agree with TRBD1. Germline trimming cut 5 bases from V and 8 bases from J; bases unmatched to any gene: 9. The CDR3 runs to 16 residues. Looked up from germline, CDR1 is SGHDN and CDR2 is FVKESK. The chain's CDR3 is CASSFLTGGADSPLHF. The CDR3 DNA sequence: TGTGCCAGCAGCTTCCTGACAGGGGGCGCGGATTCACCCCTCCACTTT.

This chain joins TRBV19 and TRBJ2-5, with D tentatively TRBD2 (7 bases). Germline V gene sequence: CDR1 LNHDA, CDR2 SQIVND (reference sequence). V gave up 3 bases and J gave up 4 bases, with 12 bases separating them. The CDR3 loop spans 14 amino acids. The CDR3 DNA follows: TGTGCCAGTAGTATCTGGGGGGGGCGAGAGACCCAGTACTTC. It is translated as CASSIWGGRETQYF. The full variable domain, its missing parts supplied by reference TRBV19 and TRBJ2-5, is DGGITQSPKYLFRKEGQNVTLSCEQNLNHDAMYWYRQDPGQGLRLIYYSQIVNDFQKGDIAEGYSVSREKKESFPLTVTSAQKNPTAFYLCASSIWGGRETQYFGPGTRLLVL.

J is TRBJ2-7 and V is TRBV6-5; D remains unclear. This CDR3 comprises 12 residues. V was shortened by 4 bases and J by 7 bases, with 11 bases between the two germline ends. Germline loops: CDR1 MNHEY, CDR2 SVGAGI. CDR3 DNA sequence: TGTGCCAGCAGTTCGTTCGTGGAGGAGCAGTACTTC. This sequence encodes CASSSFVEEQYF.

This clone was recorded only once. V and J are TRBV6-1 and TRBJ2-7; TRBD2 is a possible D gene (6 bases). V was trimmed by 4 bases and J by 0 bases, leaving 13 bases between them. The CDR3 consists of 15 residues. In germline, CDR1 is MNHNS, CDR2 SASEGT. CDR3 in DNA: TGTGCCAGCAGTGGAAGCGGGTTCGGCTCCTACGAGCAGTACTTC. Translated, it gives CASSGSGFGSYEQYF.

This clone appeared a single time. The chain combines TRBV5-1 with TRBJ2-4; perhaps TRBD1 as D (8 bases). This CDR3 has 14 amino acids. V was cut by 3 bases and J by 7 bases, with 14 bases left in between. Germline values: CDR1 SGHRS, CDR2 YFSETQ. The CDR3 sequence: CASSSTGEGNIQYF. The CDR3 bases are TGCGCCAGCAGCTCGACAGGGGAGGGGAACATTCAGTACTTC.

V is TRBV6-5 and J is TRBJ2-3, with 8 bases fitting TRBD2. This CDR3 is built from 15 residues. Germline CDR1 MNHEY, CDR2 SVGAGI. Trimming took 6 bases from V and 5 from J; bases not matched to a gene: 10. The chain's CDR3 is CASRDFGGGLDTQYF. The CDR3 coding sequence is TGTGCCAGCAGAGATTTCGGCGGGGGGTTAGATACGCAGTATTTT.

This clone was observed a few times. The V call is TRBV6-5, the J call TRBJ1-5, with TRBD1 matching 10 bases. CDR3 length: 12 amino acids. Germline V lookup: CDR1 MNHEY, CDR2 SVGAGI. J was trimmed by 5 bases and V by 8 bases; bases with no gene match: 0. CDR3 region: CASGQGDQPQHF. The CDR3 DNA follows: TGTGCCAGCGGACAGGGGGATCAGCCCCAGCATTTT.

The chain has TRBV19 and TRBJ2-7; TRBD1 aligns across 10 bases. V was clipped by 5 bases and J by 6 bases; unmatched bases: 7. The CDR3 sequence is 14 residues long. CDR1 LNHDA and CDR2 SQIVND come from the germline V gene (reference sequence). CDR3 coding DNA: TGTGCCAGTAGTCCAGGGACAGGGGATGGCGAGCAGTACTTC. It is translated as CASSPGTGDGEQYF. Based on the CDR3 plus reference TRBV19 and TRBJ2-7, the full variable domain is DGGITQSPKYLFRKEGQNVTLSCEQNLNHDAMYWYRQDPGQGLRLIYYSQIVNDFQKGDIAEGYSVSREKKESFPLTVTSAQKNPTAFYLCASSPGTGDGEQYFGPGTRLTVT.

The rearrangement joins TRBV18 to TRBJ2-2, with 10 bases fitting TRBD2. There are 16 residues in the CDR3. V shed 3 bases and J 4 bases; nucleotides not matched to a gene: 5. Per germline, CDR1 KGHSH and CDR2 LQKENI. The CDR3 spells CASSPDRLAGTGELFF. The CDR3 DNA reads TGTGCCAGCTCACCCGACAGACTAGCGGGCACCGGGGAGCTGTTTTTT.

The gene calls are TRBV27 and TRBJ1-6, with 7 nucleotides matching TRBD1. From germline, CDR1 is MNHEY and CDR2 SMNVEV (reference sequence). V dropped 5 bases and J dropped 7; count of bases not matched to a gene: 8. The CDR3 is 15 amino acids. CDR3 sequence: CASSPRQGINSPLHF. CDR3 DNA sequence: TGTGCCAGCAGTCCGCGACAGGGTATCAATTCACCCCTCCACTTT.

The CDR3 coding sequence is TGTGCCAGCATCCTCGTACCGGGACAGGGCAATGAGCAGTTCTTC. The encoded protein is CASILVPGQGNEQFF. This chain links TRBV6-1 with TRBJ2-1; 9 positions agree with TRBD1. Germline V lookup: CDR1 MNHNS, CDR2 SASEGT. The CDR3 is made up of 15 amino acids. The trim removed 7 bases at V and 6 bases at J, leaving 10 bases unmatched.

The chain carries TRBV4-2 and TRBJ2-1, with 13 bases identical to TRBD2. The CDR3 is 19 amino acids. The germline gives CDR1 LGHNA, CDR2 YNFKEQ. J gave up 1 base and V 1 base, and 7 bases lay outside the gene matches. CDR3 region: CASSQVVLAGGRSYNEQFF. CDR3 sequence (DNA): TGTGCCAGCAGCCAAGTGGTACTAGCGGGGGGGCGGTCCTACAATGAGCAGTTCTTC.

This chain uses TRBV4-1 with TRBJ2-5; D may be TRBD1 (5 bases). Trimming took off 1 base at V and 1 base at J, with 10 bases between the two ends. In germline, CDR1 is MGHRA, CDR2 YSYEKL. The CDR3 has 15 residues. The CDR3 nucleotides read TGCGCCAGCAGCCAAGGAACAGGTTTCCAAGAGACCCAGTACTTC. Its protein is CASSQGTGFQETQYF.